This TCR beta chain was found in a study of T cells in Graves' hyperthyroidism and ophthalmopathy. General study findings and limits: The model made its ophthalmopathy prediction, and onset followed a median 6.5 months later. Stable hyperthyroidism was separated from ophthalmopathy by a model based on 13 V-J features.

Worth noting for this clonotype: Its specificity is not known.

Patients with uncontrolled infections, other autoimmune diseases, pregnancy or lactation were excluded. Amplified regions were TCR beta CDR3 sequences from RNA transcripts. With the HTBI primer set, the TCR CDR3 went through a first round of RT-PCR. TCRdb redid the calling of the multiplex PCR reads with MiXCR, one entry per CDR3 protein. Among roughly 510,000 distinct CDR3 sequences listed, around 50% were seen once. The TCR comes from an adult woman with Graves' disease, either hyperthyroidism or ophthalmopathy (not recorded which). Sample: peripheral blood or thyroid tissue (not recorded which).

The CDR3 sequence is CSVADYSGNTIYF. DNA of the CDR3: TGCAGCGTTGCGGACTACTCTGGAAACACCATATATTTT. V is TRBV29-1 and J is TRBJ1-3; D is uncertain. The CDR3 has 13 residues. V lost 4 bases to trimming and J lost 0 bases, with 7 bases between them. CDR1 is SQVTM, CDR2 ANQGSEA, per germline.